The source of this T cell receptor beta chain is a study of cytomegalovirus exposure and HLA in healthy donors. In the study overall: Tens of millions of unique TCRs, all from HLA-typed donors, were included in an early release of the data. Findings and limits, study-wide: In a later analysis, an Asian-associated ancestry cluster reportedly showed fewer N-insertions than the roughly 700-donor mean. A missense DCLRE1C variant was associated with V- and J-gene trimming of TCR beta chains in a later analysis, and an independent cohort replicated the association.

The CDR3 sequence is 11 residues long. Germline values: CDR1 SGHTS, CDR2 YDEGEE. PCR involved 60 Vbeta and 13 Jbeta primers. Sequencing was performed with immunoSEQ multiplex PCR; in TCRdb, only in-frame clones are kept and a portion is missing. The table includes 95,000 to 150,000 clones, over 9.5% detected once. This clone has more than one count but fewer than ten. Its antigen is as yet unknown. At one end the junction does not follow the germline gene, possibly because of a read error. This rearrangement joins TRBV5-8 to TRBJ1-3; TRBD1 matches at 9 bases. Sequenced material: PBMCs. This TCR was recovered from a woman between 18 and 29 years old in good health and CMV-seropositive. This chain's CDR3 is CASSLTGGSTF. For the CDR3, the DNA is TGTGCCAGCAGCTTGACAGGGGGCTCGACCTTT. The full variable domain, its missing parts supplied by reference TRBV5-8 and TRBJ1-3, is EAGVTQSPTHLIKTRGQQATLRCSPISGHTSVYWYQQALGLGLQFLLWYDEGEERNRGNFPPRFSGRQFPNYSSELNVNALELEDSALYLCASSLTGGSTFGEGSWLTVV.